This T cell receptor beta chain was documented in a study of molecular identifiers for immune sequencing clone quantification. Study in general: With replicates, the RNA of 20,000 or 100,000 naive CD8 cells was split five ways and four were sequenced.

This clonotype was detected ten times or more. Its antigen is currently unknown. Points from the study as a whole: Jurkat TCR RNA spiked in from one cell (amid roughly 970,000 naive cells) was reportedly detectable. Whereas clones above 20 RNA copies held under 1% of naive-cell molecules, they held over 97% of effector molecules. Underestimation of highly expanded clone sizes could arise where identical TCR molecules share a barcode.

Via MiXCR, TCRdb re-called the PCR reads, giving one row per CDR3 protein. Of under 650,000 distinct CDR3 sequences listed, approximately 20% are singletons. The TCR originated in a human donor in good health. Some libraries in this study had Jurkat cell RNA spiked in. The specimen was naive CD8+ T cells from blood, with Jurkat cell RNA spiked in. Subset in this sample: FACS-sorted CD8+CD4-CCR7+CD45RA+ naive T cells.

CDR3 in DNA: TGTGCCAGTAGCTTACCGAGGGGCCCGTATAGCAATCAGCCCCAGCATTTT. Translated, it gives CASSLPRGPYSNQPQHF. This rearrangement joins TRBV19 to TRBJ1-5, with a possible D match to TRBD1 (5 bases). Trimming took 6 bases from V and 0 from J, leaving 18 bases between them. Germline CDR1 and CDR2: LNHDA and SQIVND (reference sequence). The CDR3 has 17 residues.